This T cell receptor beta chain was recovered during a study of T cell responses to AZD1222 COVID-19 vaccine. Produced via immunoSEQ multiplex PCR; TCRdb's table is partial and in-frame only. The sample has 250,000 to 300,000 clones; around 92% are singletons. Study-level findings and limits: Seropositive at baseline were only a handful of AZD1222 recipients. The donor group comprised mostly white British people and more females; the analysis possibly underestimated clonal diversity. Spike as a whole was targeted by vaccine-associated CD4 TCRs, dominant at 160-218 and 743-854. Close to half of spike-specific TCRs reportedly recognize unmutated variant regions.

This CDR3 region has 12 residues. The junction had 7 bases not matched to a gene; V was cut back by 6 bases and J by 8 bases. Germline CDR1 is SQVTM and CDR2 is ANQGSEA. In regard to this clone: What it binds is not known.

V usage is TRBV29-1 and J usage is TRBJ1-2, with TRBD1 identical over 9 bases. The specimen was peripheral blood, collected 28 days after the second AZD1222 dose. The TCR sequence derives from an adult who received the AZD1222 COVID-19 vaccine. CDR3 amino acids: CSVDRGARGYTF. Here the CDR3 DNA reads TGCAGCGTCGACAGGGGGGCTAGGGGCTACACCTTC.